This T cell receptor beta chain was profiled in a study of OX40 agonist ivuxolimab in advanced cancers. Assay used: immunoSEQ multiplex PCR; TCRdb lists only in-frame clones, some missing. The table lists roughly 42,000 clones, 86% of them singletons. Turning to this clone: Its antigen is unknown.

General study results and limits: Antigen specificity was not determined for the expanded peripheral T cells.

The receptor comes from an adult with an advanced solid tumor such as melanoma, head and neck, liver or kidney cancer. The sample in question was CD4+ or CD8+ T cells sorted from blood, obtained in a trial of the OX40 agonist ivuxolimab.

The CDR3 nucleotides are TGTGCCATCGGGAGGTGGGGCAAGGATGGCTACACCTTC. As protein: CAIGRWGKDGYTF. V and J are TRBV10-3 and TRBJ1-2; weak D call: TRBD1 (5 bases). Per germline, CDR1 ENHRY and CDR2 SYGVKD. The CDR3 covers 13 residues. V was shortened by 8 bases and J by 6 bases, with 16 bases between the two germline ends.